These 14 T cell receptor delta chains share one sample of origin, sequenced in a study of gamma-delta T cells after stem cell transplantation. TCRdb reanalysed the RT-PCR reads with CATT. In the table there are around 2,300 delta-chain clones, over 5% of which are singletons. The sample consisted of gamma-delta T cells. Source of these receptors: a human donor. It is not recorded whose cells these are; they may come from a transplant donor.

Of note for this clone: The translation of this DNA and the TCRdb protein of a much larger clone differ at residue 5, probably owing to a read error; the protein shown here is translated from the DNA. V and J are TRDV2 and TRDJ1; 8 bases fit TRDD3. J lost 0 bases, V lost 3 bases, and 17 bases had no gene match. This CDR3 comprises 19 residues. The germline CDR1 and CDR2 sequences are GEAIGNYY and EKD. This CDR3 reads CACDPISGGPSTHTDKLIF. As DNA, the CDR3 is TGTGCCTGTGACCCCATATCTGGGGGACCCTCTACACACACCGATAAACTCATCTTT.

This clone has a handful of counts. It differs at one base from a far larger clone, so likely a read error. The same CDR3 is also encoded by other DNA sequences in this sample. The V call is TRDV2, the J call TRDJ1; 12 positions agree with TRDD3. CDR3 length equals 19 residues. Germline CDR1 reads GEAIGNYY; CDR2 reads EKD. The DNA for the CDR3 is TGTGCCTGTGACACCGTCCATACTGGGGGATACTCGGGCGCCGATAAGCTCATCTTT. It codes for CACDTVHTGGYSGADKLIF.

This chain links TRDV2 with TRDJ3; the D is unclear. The germline V gene has CDR1 GEAIGNYY and CDR2 EKD. The CDR3 runs 13 residues. V dropped 0 bases and J dropped 4 bases, with 0 bases sitting between them. The CDR3 bases are TGTGCCTGTGACACCTGGGACACCCGACAGATGTTTTTC. This gives the protein CACDTWDTRQMFF.

The sample holds a few counts of this clone. TCRdb's protein and the DNA translation differ at residue 6; the protein here comes from the DNA. J is TRDJ1 and V is TRDV2; 13 bases are shared with TRDD3. CDR3 size: 21 residues. Germline V lookup: CDR1 GEAIGNYY, CDR2 EKD. The junction had 19 bases not matched to a gene; V was cut back by 1 base and J by 3 bases. Here the CDR3 reads CACDTPAPHTGGYEIPDKLIF. In nucleotides, the CDR3 is TGTGCCTGTGACACGCCAGCCCCTCACACTGGGGGATACGAGATCCCCGATAAACTCATCTTT.

This clone was detected only a few times. This sequence may be a read error, since a much larger clone differs from it by one base. In the same sample, other DNA sequences code for this CDR3. The chain employs TRDV2 and TRDJ1; TRDD3 aligns across 8 bases. The CDR3 runs to 16 residues. Germline V gene lookup returns CDR1 GEAIGNYY and CDR2 EKD. Trimming at V came to 0 bases and at J to 4 bases, leaving 9 bases not matched to a gene. The CDR3 sequence is CACDTVGIPSNDKLIF. In DNA, the CDR3 is TGTGCCTGTGACACCGTGGGGATACCCAGCAACGATAAACTCATCTTT.

This clone ranks as medium-sized. The rearrangement joins TRDV2 to TRDJ1, with 9 nucleotides matching TRDD3. This CDR3 comprises 14 residues. Germline V lookup: CDR1 GEAIGNYY, CDR2 EKD. J lost 5 bases, V lost 3 bases, and 6 bases had no gene match. The DNA for the CDR3 is TGTGCCTGTGACCGACTGGGGGACGCGGATAAACTCATCTTT. Its protein product is CACDRLGDADKLIF.

This clone is medium-sized (0.01 to 0.1%) by share. A read error may explain this, as a much larger clone is one base away. The CDR3 region is CACDNVGAPTDKLIF. The CDR3 DNA follows: TGTGCCTGTGACAATGTTGGGGCGCCTACCGATAAACTCATCTTT. The chain carries TRDV2 and TRDJ1, with a weak D call TRDD3 (5 bases). Trimming took off 2 bases at V and 2 bases at J, with 14 bases between the two ends. From germline, CDR1 is GEAIGNYY and CDR2 EKD. The CDR3 consists of 15 residues.

This clone was counted only a few times. A read error is possible here, since a much larger clone lies one base away. Other nucleotide sequences in the sample specify the same CDR3. CDR3 nucleotide sequence: TGTGCCTGCGACCCGACTGGGGGACCAAGCTCCTGGGACACCCGACAGATGTTTTTC. Amino acids: CACDPTGGPSSWDTRQMFF. The gene calls are TRDV2 and TRDJ3; 9 nucleotides agree with TRDD3. Unmatched junction bases numbered 12, after V lost 7 bases and J lost 0 bases. The V gene's germline CDR1 is GEAIGNYY and CDR2 EKD. This CDR3 contains 19 residues.

This clone appeared a few times. A far larger clone differs by one base, so this is likely a read error. Other DNA sequences within the sample encode an identical CDR3. The chain joins TRDV2 to TRDJ1; 7 bases align to TRDD3. The length of the CDR3 is 18 residues. CDR1 GEAIGNYY and CDR2 EKD come from the germline V gene. V shed 3 bases, J shed 7 bases, and the junction held 22 bases outside the gene matches. CDR3 nucleotide sequence: TGTGCCTGTGACCCCCTGTTGACTGGGGTTCGACAGGGGACTAAACTCATCTTT. Its protein is CACDPLLTGVRQGTKLIF.

In its sample, this clone was seen a few times. This is likely an artifact of a read error, given a far larger clone one base away. The same CDR3 can be traced to other DNA sequences in this sample. V gene TRDV2 combines with J gene TRDJ1, with TRDD3 matching 7 bases. Germline CDR1 GEAIGNYY, CDR2 EKD. There are 17 residues in the CDR3. Trimming took 0 bases from V and 6 from J; bases not matched to a gene: 15. CDR3 in amino acids: CACDTVSPGGILNKLIF. The DNA for the CDR3 is TGTGCCTGTGACACCGTCTCCCCAGGCGGGATACTCAATAAACTCATCTTT.

This chain uses TRDV2 with TRDJ1, with a weak D call TRDD3 (6 bases). Germline V CDR1 and CDR2: GEAIGNYY, EKD. This CDR3 spans 18 amino acids. Trimming left V 0 bases short and J 3 bases short, with 22 bases between. The CDR3 DNA is TGTGCCTGTGACACCGTTAGTCCAAACGTGGGGATCCCCGATAAACTCATCTTT. This translates into CACDTVSPNVGIPDKLIF.

Points on this clone: The protein held in TCRdb is that of a much larger clone and does not match this DNA's translation at residue 14, likely because of a read error; the protein shown is translated from the DNA. The genes are TRDV2 and TRDJ1; 12 nucleotides align to TRDD3. Germline V gives CDR1 GEAIGNYY, CDR2 EKD. The CDR3 is 19 amino acids. Germline trimming cut 0 bases from V and 5 bases from J; bases unmatched to any gene: 15. In nucleotides, the CDR3 is TGTGCCTGTGACACCGTAGGGCTGGGGGATACGCATTTTTCGGATAAACTCATCTTT. Translated, it gives CACDTVGLGDTHFSDKLIF.

As for this clone: One end of the junction fails to match germline, which may point to a read error. This sample also contains other DNA sequences that code for the same CDR3. CDR3 bases: TGTGCCTGTGACCCCCTTCCTACACTGGTGATACGAGATGAGGGGTACACCGATAAGCTCATCTTT. This translates into CACDPLPTLVIRDEGYTDKLIF. This chain connects TRDV2 to TRDJ1; 9 bases line up with TRDD2. The CDR3 runs to 22 residues. The germline V gene encodes CDR1 GEAIGNYY and CDR2 EKD.

This clone was observed once. V is TRDV2 and J is TRDJ1; 7 bases align to TRDD3. J lost 1 base, V lost 3 bases, and 7 bases had no gene match. Per germline, CDR1 GEAIGNYY and CDR2 EKD. CDR3 length equals 15 residues. The CDR3 sequence: CACDEVLGITDKLIF. The CDR3 nucleotides read TGTGCCTGTGACGAGGTACTGGGGATCACCGATAAACTCATCTTT.